The rows below give T cell receptor beta chains drawn from one sample of a study of blood T cell repertoires in COVID-19. Profiled with immunoSEQ multiplex PCR; TCRdb holds only in-frame clones, not every one. The sample comprises some 530,000 clones, 75% to 90% of which are singletons, and around 7.9% rests with the top ten. Sequencing was carried out using PBMCs or T cells enriched from blood (not recorded which). Source of these receptors: a woman aged 60-70 years who had recovered from COVID-19. Both conserved end residues are part of each CDR3. D genes are given only for firm matches. Some rows mark clone size as missing; the rest say once, few, many or name a class of expanded clone.

j_call,d_call,v_call,clone_size,cdr3_aa,cdr3_nt
TRBJ1-4,TRBD1,TRBV18,.,CASSHRGNTNEKLFF,TGTGCCAGCTCACACAGGGGGAACACTAATGAAAAACTGTTTTTT
TRBJ2-7,.,TRBV21-1,once,CASSNGMTGQKYEQYF,TGTGCCAGCAGCAATGGGATGACAGGGCAAAAGTACGAGCAGTACTTC
TRBJ1-4,TRBD1,TRBV14,.,CASSRGGGNEKLFF,TGTGCCAGCAGCCGAGGGGGCGGTAATGAAAAACTGTTTTTT
TRBJ1-2,.,TRBV6-5,.,CASSYRDTNYGYTF,TGTGCCAGCAGTTACCGGGACACTAACTATGGCTACACCTTC
TRBJ2-5,TRBD1,TRBV9,.,CASSVAQGVGETQYF,TGTGCCAGCAGCGTAGCACAGGGGGTTGGGGAGACCCAGTACTTC
TRBJ2-7,.,TRBV11-2,.,CASSLDLGHDTYEQYF,TGTGCCAGCAGCTTAGATCTGGGGCACGATACCTATGAGCAGTACTTC
TRBJ2-3,.,TRBV6-6,.,CASSSDIASTDTQYF,TGTGCCAGCAGTTCGGACATCGCTAGCACAGATACGCAGTATTTT
TRBJ1-4,.,TRBV5-4,.,CASGPDQGKEKLFF,TGTGCCAGCGGACCAGATCAGGGGAAAGAAAAACTGTTTTTT
TRBJ2-7,.,TRBV21-1,.,CASSKRTSAAYEQYF,TGTGCCAGCAGCAAGAGGACTAGCGCAGCCTACGAGCAGTACTTC
TRBJ2-1,.,TRBV9,.,CASSVATYDEQFF,TGTGCCAGCAGCGTAGCCACCTATGATGAGCAGTTCTTC
TRBJ2-3,.,TRBV5-5,.,CASSPGLARSTDTQYF,TGTGCCAGCAGTCCCGGACTGGCCCGTAGCACAGATACGCAGTATTTT
TRBJ2-7,TRBD2,TRBV7-6,.,CASSSRNSGVSYEQYF,TGTGCCAGCAGCTCTCGTAATAGCGGGGTATCCTACGAGCAGTACTTC
TRBJ1-2,.,TRBV19,few,CASSNFGGNYGYTF,TGTGCCAGTAGTAATTTCGGAGGGAACTATGGCTACACCTTC
TRBJ2-1,TRBD1,TRBV28,once,CASSHGTGGNEQFF,TGTGCCAGCAGCCACGGGACAGGGGGCAATGAGCAGTTCTTC
TRBJ2-2,.,TRBV24-1,once,CATSDRTGIGELFF,TGTGCCACCAGTGACCGCACAGGGATCGGGGAGCTGTTTTTT
TRBJ2-3,.,TRBV18,.,CASSPPGPTDTQYF,TGTGCCAGCTCACCCCCAGGGCCCACAGATACGCAGTATTTT
TRBJ1-2,.,TRBV7-2,.,CASSLLGGNLGGYTF,TGTGCCAGCAGCTTATTAGGAGGAAATTTGGGTGGCTACACCTTC
TRBJ1-1,.,TRBV3-1/TRBV3-2,.,CASSQEPEQAEAFF,TGTGCCAGCAGCCAAGAACCGGAACAGGCTGAAGCTTTCTTT
TRBJ1-3,.,TRBV2,.,CASSAGGIENTIYF,TGTGCCAGCAGCGCCGGGGGGATAGAGAACACCATATATTTT
TRBJ1-5,.,TRBV6-5,.,CASSPGFGSNQPQHF,TGTGCCAGCAGCCCGGGGTTCGGTAGCAATCAGCCCCAGCATTTT
TRBJ2-1,.,TRBV5-1,.,CASRGDNHNEQFF,TGCGCCAGCAGGGGGGACAACCACAATGAGCAGTTCTTC
TRBJ1-4,.,TRBV7-8,.,CASSLNGLVNEKLFF,TGTGCCAGCAGCTTAAACGGGTTGGTTAATGAAAAACTGTTTTTT
TRBJ1-1,.,TRBV4-2,.,CASSQDLGSKNTEAFF,TGTGCCAGCAGCCAAGATCTGGGGAGCAAGAACACTGAAGCTTTCTTT
TRBJ2-5,TRBD2,TRBV4-1,.,CASSQNLAGGRETQYF,TGCGCCAGCAGCCAAAATCTAGCGGGGGGCCGGGAGACCCAGTACTTC
TRBJ1-2,TRBD1,TRBV5-1,.,CASSPGGTGASTYGYTF,TGCGCCAGCAGCCCGGGAGGGACAGGGGCCTCAACCTATGGCTACACCTTC
TRBJ1-3,.,TRBV5-6,once,CASSRQSLGNTIYF,TGTGCCAGCAGCCGACAGTCCCTCGGAAACACCATATATTTT
TRBJ1-2,.,TRBV6-5,.,CASSYSGLQGTGGYTF,TGTGCCAGCAGCTACTCGGGGCTACAGGGAACGGGTGGCTACACCTTC
TRBJ2-7,.,TRBV21-1,.,CATSVGSTSEQYF,TGTGCCACCTCGGTGGGCAGTACCTCCGAGCAGTACTTC
TRBJ2-5,TRBD2,TRBV9,.,CASSVRQAGGRETQYF,TGTGCCAGCAGCGTAAGGCAAGCGGGGGGTCGAGAGACCCAGTACTTC
TRBJ1-5,.,TRBV18,.,CASSGGGLGEQPQHF,TGTGCCAGCTCCGGGGGGGGGCTGGGGGAGCAGCCCCAGCATTTT
TRBJ2-5,TRBD1,TRBV2,.,CASMLGDRIQETQYF,TGTGCCAGCATGCTGGGGGACAGGATCCAAGAGACCCAGTACTTC
TRBJ1-1,.,TRBV28,.,CASRTSSTSKRAFF,TGTGCCAGTAGGACTTCCAGTACTTCGAAGAGAGCTTTCTTT
TRBJ2-2,.,TRBV27,.,CASSLNPTGELFF,TGTGCCAGCAGTCTAAATCCCACCGGGGAGCTGTTTTTT
TRBJ1-1,.,TRBV19,.,CASSGHQNTEAFF,TGTGCCAGTAGTGGACACCAGAACACTGAAGCTTTCTTT
TRBJ2-1,TRBD2,TRBV7-2,.,CARPGLAGSYNEQFF,TGTGCCAGACCCGGACTAGCGGGCTCGTACAATGAGCAGTTCTTC
TRBJ2-3,.,TRBV7-9,few,CASSFSRAQLGDTQYF,TGTGCCAGCAGCTTCTCCAGGGCTCAGCTGGGAGATACGCAGTATTTT
TRBJ1-4,.,TRBV7-9,.,CASSSSGGGREKLFF,TGTGCCAGCAGCTCCAGCGGGGGAGGTCGGGAAAAACTGTTTTTT
TRBJ2-1,.,TRBV19,.,CASSPRLGREQFF,TGTGCCAGTAGTCCCCGACTAGGACGCGAGCAGTTCTTC
TRBJ2-1,.,TRBV11-3,.,CASSLDLGGFTYNEQFF,TGTGCCAGCAGCTTAGATCTCGGGGGATTCACCTACAATGAGCAGTTCTTC
TRBJ1-1,.,TRBV28,.,CASTSGNTEAFF,TGTGCCAGCACATCAGGGAACACTGAAGCTTTCTTT
TRBJ1-1,.,TRBV2,.,CASSVGTNTEAFF,TGTGCCAGCAGTGTGGGGACAAACACTGAAGCTTTCTTT
TRBJ2-3,.,TRBV15,.,CATSISGTDTQYF,TGTGCCACCAGCATATCGGGCACAGATACGCAGTATTTT